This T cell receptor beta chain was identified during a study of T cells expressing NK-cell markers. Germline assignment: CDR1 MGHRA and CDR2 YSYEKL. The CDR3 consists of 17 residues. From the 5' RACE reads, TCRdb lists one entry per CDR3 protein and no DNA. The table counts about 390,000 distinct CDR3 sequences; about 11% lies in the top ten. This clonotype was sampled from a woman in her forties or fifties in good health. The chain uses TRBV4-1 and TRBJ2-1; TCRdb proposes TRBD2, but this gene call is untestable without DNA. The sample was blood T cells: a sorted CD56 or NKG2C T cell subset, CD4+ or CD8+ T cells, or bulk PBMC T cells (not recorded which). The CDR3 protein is CASSRTSGSSGYNEQFF.